This T cell receptor (beta chain) was identified during a study of cytomegalovirus exposure and HLA in healthy donors. Germline CDR1 reads ENHRY; CDR2 reads SYGVKD. Trimming at V came to 2 bases and at J to 5 bases, leaving 3 bases not matched to a gene. The CDR3 covers 14 residues. The primer mix had 60 Vbeta and 13 Jbeta primers. The table came from immunoSEQ multiplex PCR; TCRdb's copy has only in-frame clones and leaves some out. Of about 130,000 clones listed, over 70% are singletons. The sequence derives from a female donor in good health and CMV-seronegative. Sequenced: PBMCs. This chain uses TRBV10-3 with TRBJ2-7, with TRBD1 matching 10 bases. The CDR3 region is CAISEGQGVDEQYF. The CDR3 nucleotides are TGTGCCATCAGTGAGGGACAGGGGGTGGACGAGCAGTACTTC.